This T cell receptor (beta chain) was recorded in a study of shared T cell receptors in the human thymus (dated by TCRdb to about 2021). About the full investigation: The study examined how self-reactive, shared T-cell receptor alpha chains are generated in the human thymus.

The junction shows trimming of 0 bases on V and 6 bases on J, and the gene matches do not reach 8 bases of it. From the cysteine up to the phenylalanine, the CDR3 has a length of 16 residues. Only the CDR3 DNA is retained, 48 bases long and in frame from the first base. From the germline V gene, CDR1 is SGDLS and CDR2 is YYNGEE. Libraries were made using the immunoSEQ multiplex PCR assay. TCRdb took over this immuneACCESS table, retaining in-frame rearrangements with V and J assigned. Such tables are incomplete; in checked studies, under half of the missing clones stem from an unresolved V gene, and the remainder is unexplained. Recorded for this sample are fewer than 700,000 clones; 70% to 90% of them occurred a single time. Around 0.01% of the sample is taken by the ten largest. To note about this clone: Its antigen has not been determined. Base qualities are not at hand, and no much larger clone is one base apart.

These records were also assigned to another study, of human thymus T cells. The other study reports the following: Immunologically healthy infants undergoing open corrective cardiac surgery for congenital heart defects in Finland were used as donors. Thymus tissue was obtained as surgical resects removed during corrective cardiac surgery. Usage of V and J gene segments appeared to be biased in both the thymic and the peripheral blood repertoires. The related research found that thymic TCR repertoires overlapped highly between unrelated individuals. The study characterized TCR alpha and beta repertoires from under 10 infant thymus samples and four related peripheral blood samples. Donor ages ranging from roughly 6 to 244 days were recorded, and more than 5 male and two female infants were included in the cohort. Thymocytes were released mechanically from tissue and stored at -70 °C as pellets of about 10-34 million cells. A QIAsymphony instrument was used to extract genomic DNA from the frozen cell pellets. The immunoSEQ multiplex PCR assay was used to amplify the TCRB and TCRAD loci from a standardized quantity of quality-controlled genomic DNA. The amplicons spanned the V(D)J region and were long enough to cover the CDR3 and allow V and J genes to be identified. Amplicon sequencing was performed on an Illumina platform through the commercial immunoSEQ service. Primer bias and sequencing errors were corrected as previously described, and TCRAD and TCRB definitions were based on the IMGT database. The repertoires were analysed using immunoSEQ Analyzer 3.0 and VDJTools for basic statistics, V/J segment usage, diversity estimates, rarefaction and pairwise overlap. Diversity was estimated using the Chao1, ChaoE, Efron-Thisted, Shannon and inverse Simpson indices, and was also estimated on datasets down-sampled to the size of the smallest sample. Repertoire overlap used strict matching of CDR3 nucleotide sequence, V gene and J gene, with Jaccard-based multidimensional scaling clustering. Thymus samples yielded on average roughly 840,000 unique TCRB clonotypes, compared with about 80,000 from blood samples.

This receptor chain uses TRBV9 and TRBJ2-1; TRBD2 agrees with 8 junctional bases. The source is a boy younger than two with a congenital heart defect. Donor details come from another sample of the same person, matched by shared clones. Sequencing was performed on thymocytes. The CDR3 has the sequence CASSVAGGTFGNEQFF. The DNA sequence is given as TGTGCCAGCAGCGTAGCGGGAGGGACTTTTGGCAATGAGCAGTTCTTC. This CDR3, with the reference TRBV9 and TRBJ2-1 proteins standing in past its ends, gives the full variable domain DSGVTQTPKHLITATGQRVTLRCSPRSGDLSVYWYQQSLDQGLQFLIQYYNGEERAKGNILERFSAQQFPDLHSELNLSSLELGDSALYFCASSVAGGTFGNEQFFGPGTRLTVL.